These T cell receptor beta chains were read from a single sample in a study of cytomegalovirus exposure and HLA in healthy donors. Measured with immunoSEQ multiplex PCR; TCRdb has only the in-frame clones, and not every one. The table has about 110,000 clones, around 75% seen once. The sequencing sample was made of PBMCs. The source of these receptors is a man aged 30 to 45 in good health and CMV-seropositive. The CDR3 runs from the conserved cysteine through the conserved F or W. A D gene is named only where the DNA matches it firmly. Expanded clones are given a class, and other clones once, few, many or no size at all.

size,D,J,V,DNA,CDR3
-,TRBD1,TRBJ1-5,TRBV9,TGTGCCAGCAGCGTCTCGGACAGGGATTATAGCAATCAGCCCCAGCATTTT,CASSVSDRDYSNQPQHF
-,-,TRBJ2-5,TRBV13,TGTGCCAGCAGCTTGGGAGACGTGGAGACCCAGTACTTC,CASSLGDVETQYF
once,TRBD1,TRBJ2-3,TRBV19,TGTGCCAGTAGTCCGGGACAGGGGGGAAGCACAGATACGCAGTATTTT,CASSPGQGGSTDTQYF
-,-,TRBJ2-7,TRBV19,TGTGCCAGTAGTATAGTTCGGGGATACGAGCAGTACTTC,CASSIVRGYEQYF
-,TRBD2,TRBJ2-3,TRBV7-2,TGTGCCAGCAGCTTAACCCCGGGACTAGCCACGTTCACAGATACGCAGTATTTT,CASSLTPGLATFTDTQYF
-,-,TRBJ1-6,TRBV4-3,TGCGCCAGCAGCCAAGATTCAGGGCATAATTCACCCCTCCACTTT,CASSQDSGHNSPLHF
-,TRBD2,TRBJ2-3,TRBV5-1,TGCGCCAGCAGGGGACTAAGGACAGATACGCAGTATTTT,CASRGLRTDTQYF
-,TRBD1,TRBJ1-3,TRBV5-6,TGTGCCAGCAGCTACACAGGGGACGGAAACACCATATATTTT,CASSYTGDGNTIYF
-,TRBD1,TRBJ1-1,TRBV9,TGTGCCAGCAGCTTAGACCACAGGGGGGAGGGTGAAGCTTTCTTT,CASSLDHRGEGEAFF
-,TRBD1,TRBJ1-3,TRBV7-7,TGTGCTAGCAGCTTAGTGAGGTCGGACAGGGGTAAGCACACCATATATTTT,CASSLVRSDRGKHTIYF
-,-,TRBJ2-3,TRBV7-6,TGTGCCAGCAGCTTACAGGGCACAGATACGCAGTATTTT,CASSLQGTDTQYF
-,-,TRBJ1-2,TRBV9,TGTGCCAGCACCTCAGGGTCCGAGACGGGTGGCTACACCTTC,CASTSGSETGGYTF
-,-,TRBJ1-5,TRBV2,TGTGCCAGCAGTCGGGGGATGAGGGTCAATCAGCCCCAGCATTTT,CASSRGMRVNQPQHF
-,TRBD1,TRBJ1-2,TRBV9,TGTGCCAGCAGCCCGCCCCGGACAGGGAGCGGCTACACCTTC,CASSPPRTGSGYTF
many,TRBD2,TRBJ2-5,TRBV6-5,TGTGGGGGGACTAGTACAGAGACCCAGTACTTC,CGGTSTETQYF
-,TRBD1,TRBJ2-7,TRBV7-2,TGTGCCAGCAGCGTCGGGACAGAGATCTCCTACGAGCAGTACTTC,CASSVGTEISYEQYF
-,TRBD1,TRBJ1-1,TRBV7-3,TGTGCCAGCAGCTCCCAGGGGGCAGGAACTGAAGCTTTCTTT,CASSSQGAGTEAFF
-,-,TRBJ2-1,TRBV7-3,TGTGCCAGCAGCACCCCCCCGGGGAGCCCACGGGATGAGCAGTTCTTC,CASSTPPGSPRDEQFF
-,-,TRBJ2-1,TRBV6-4,TGTGCCAGCAGTCCAGGGTCAGCCTCCTACAATGAGCAGTTCTTC,CASSPGSASYNEQFF
-,TRBD2,TRBJ2-5,TRBV7-8,TGTGCCAGCAGCTTAAGGGTAGCGGGGGGGCAAGAGACCCAGTACTTC,CASSLRVAGGQETQYF
-,-,TRBJ2-1,TRBV30,TGTGCCTGTCTGGCCGTCAATGAGCAGTTCTTC,CACLAVNEQFF
-,-,TRBJ2-7,TRBV5-1,TGCGCCAGCAGCTCCCAAGGGGGGGCCCCCTACGAGCAGTACTTC,CASSSQGGAPYEQYF
-,-,TRBJ1-2,TRBV5-8,TGTGCCAGCAGGAAATTGGCCCCCAGGACTCTTAACTATGGCTACACCTTC,CASRKLAPRTLNYGYTF
-,-,TRBJ2-7,TRBV15,TGTGCCACCAGCAGAGATTGGGCGGGGGCTTCCTACGAGCAGTACTTC,CATSRDWAGASYEQYF
-,-,TRBJ1-5,TRBV11-2,TGTGCCAGCAGCTTAGTACAGGGACAGCCCCAGCATTTT,CASSLVQGQPQHF
-,TRBD2,TRBJ2-1,TRBV7-2,TGTGCCAGCAGCTTACCCGGGGGGGCATCCCATGAGCAGTTCTTC,CASSLPGGASHEQFF
-,-,TRBJ1-6,TRBV9,TGTGCCAGCAGCGTAAACAGGGAGAGGTCACCCCTCCACTTT,CASSVNRERSPLHF
-,TRBD2,TRBJ2-3,TRBV7-9,TGTGCCAGCAGCTCGCAACTAGCGGGGGCAGATACGCAGTATTTT,CASSSQLAGADTQYF
-,-,TRBJ1-2,TRBV19,TGTGCCAGTAGTATATCGGCGGAGCTTGGCTACACCTTC,CASSISAELGYTF
once,TRBD1,TRBJ1-5,TRBV2,TGTGCCAGCAGCAAGGGGGCGCGACAGCCCCAGCATTTT,CASSKGARQPQHF
-,TRBD2,TRBJ2-3,TRBV4-2,TGTGCCAGCAGCCAAGATTTCACTAGCGGAACAGATACGCAGTATTTT,CASSQDFTSGTDTQYF
-,TRBD1,TRBJ1-6,TRBV2,TGTGCCAGCAGTGTGGTCAGGGGGGATTCACCCCTCCACTTT,CASSVVRGDSPLHF
once,TRBD1,TRBJ1-5,TRBV30,TGTGCCTGGAGTACCGGGACAGTGAGTCAGCCCCAGCATTTT,CAWSTGTVSQPQHF
once,-,TRBJ1-2,TRBV28,TGTGCCAGCAGTCCCCAGCGGGGCTACACCTTC,CASSPQRGYTF
-,-,TRBJ1-1,TRBV19,TGTGCCAGTAGTAGGTGGGGGGGCGAGGGCACTGAAGCTTTCTTT,CASSRWGGEGTEAFF